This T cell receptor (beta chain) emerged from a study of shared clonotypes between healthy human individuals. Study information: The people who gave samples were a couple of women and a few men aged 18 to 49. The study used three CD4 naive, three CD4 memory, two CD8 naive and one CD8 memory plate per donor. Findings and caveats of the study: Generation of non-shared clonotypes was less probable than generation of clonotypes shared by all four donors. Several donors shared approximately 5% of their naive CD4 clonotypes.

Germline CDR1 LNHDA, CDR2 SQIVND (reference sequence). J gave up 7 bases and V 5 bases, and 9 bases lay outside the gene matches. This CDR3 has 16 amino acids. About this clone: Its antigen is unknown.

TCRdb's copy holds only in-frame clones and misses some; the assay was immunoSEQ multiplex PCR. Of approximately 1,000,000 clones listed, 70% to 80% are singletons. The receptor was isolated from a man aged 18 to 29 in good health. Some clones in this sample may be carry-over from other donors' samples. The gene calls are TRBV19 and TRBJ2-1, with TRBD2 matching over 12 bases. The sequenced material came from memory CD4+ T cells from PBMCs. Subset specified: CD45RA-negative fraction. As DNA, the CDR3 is TGTGCCAGTAGTGTACTAGCGGGAGGCGGTCGTAATGAGCAGTTCTTC. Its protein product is CASSVLAGGGRNEQFF.